The 13 T cell receptor beta chains presented below share a single source sample, sequenced in a study of T cells in Graves' hyperthyroidism and ophthalmopathy. The source material, RNA transcripts, was used to amplify TCR beta CDR3 regions. An initial round of RT-PCR targeting the TCR CDR3 relied on the HTBI primer set. One entry per CDR3 protein, called by TCRdb with MiXCR from the multiplex PCR reads. The sample carries a few hundred thousand distinct CDR3 sequences, approximately 15% recorded once. Material for sequencing was blood. The receptors derive from a woman in her forties with Graves' ophthalmopathy.

This clonotype appeared many times. This chain links TRBV20-1 with TRBJ2-5; D not certain. The V gene lost 6 bases and the J gene lost 2 bases, with 16 bases spanning the gap. Germline lookup yields CDR1 DFQATT and CDR2 SNEGSKA (reference sequence). The CDR3 runs 14 residues. The CDR3 DNA reads TGCAGTGCCCGGCCGAGAAGAGGTCAAGAGACCCAGTACTTC. Protein sequence: CSARPRRGQETQYF.

V is TRBV6-5 and J is TRBJ1-6; a weak D match, TRBD1 (5 bases). Trimming left V 2 bases short and J 2 bases short, with 10 bases between. Germline V lookup: CDR1 MNHEY, CDR2 SVGAGI. The CDR3 spans 16 residues. The CDR3 nucleotides are TGTGCCAGCAGTTACAATGGACAAGCCTATAATTCACCCCTCCACTTT. Translated: CASSYNGQAYNSPLHF.

The sample holds one count of this clonotype. A much larger clone sits a single nucleotide away, making a read error possible. The genes are TRBV10-3 and TRBJ2-1; D is possibly TRBD1 or TRBD2 (5 bases each). Germline V gives CDR1 ENHRY, CDR2 SYGVKD. V was clipped by 7 bases and J by 7 bases, with 14 bases between them. This CDR3 has 13 amino acids. The DNA for the CDR3 is TGTGCCATCAATGGGGACCTGGCGAATGAGCAGTTCTTC. Translated, it gives CAINGDLANEQFF.

This clonotype was picked up a small number of times. The rearrangement uses TRBV2 and TRBJ2-7, with a possible D match to TRBD1 (6 bases). The CDR3 contains 13 residues. The V and J ends lost 4 bases and 1 base respectively, with 8 bases between them. Germline lookup yields CDR1 SNHLY and CDR2 FYNNEI. CDR3 sequence reads: CASSGDTSYEQYF. The CDR3 region has the DNA TGTGCCAGCAGTGGGGACACATCCTACGAGCAGTACTTC.

This clonotype was seen ten or more times. This chain joins TRBV28 and TRBJ2-7, with D possibly TRBD2 on 5 matching bases. V dropped 6 bases and J dropped 6 bases, with 9 bases sitting between them. This CDR3 has 11 amino acids. The V gene's germline CDR1 is MDHEN and CDR2 SYDVKM. The chain's CDR3 is CASRRGFEQYF. The CDR3 bases are TGTGCCAGCAGACGGGGTTTCGAGCAGTACTTC.

This clonotype was seen more than once but under ten times. The chain combines TRBV15 with TRBJ2-1, with D unclear. Trimming pared 1 base from V and 10 bases from J, leaving 8 bases between. Germline-derived CDR1 and CDR2 are LNHNV and YYDKDF (reference sequence). The CDR3 runs 12 residues. The CDR3: CATSRVSGEQFF. CDR3 nucleotides: TGTGCCACCAGCAGAGTTAGTGGAGAGCAGTTCTTC. Together with reference TRBV15 and TRBJ2-1, the CDR3 gives the full variable domain: DAMVIQNPRYQVTQFGKPVTLSCSQTLNHNVMYWYQQKSSQAPKLLFHYYDKDFNNEADTPDNFQSRRPNTSFCFLDIRSPGLGDTAMYLCATSRVSGEQFFGPGTRLTVL.

This clonotype has just a few counts. The chain carries TRBV20-1 and TRBJ1-1, with a possible D match to TRBD1 (6 bases). With 3 bases removed from V and 4 bases from J, the gap between germline ends came to 24 bases. The CDR3 is 17 residues long. CDR1 and CDR2 (germline): DFQATT, SNEGSKA (reference sequence). CDR3 nucleotide sequence: TGCAGTGCTAGTCCCTGGGGGGCGGGGGGGCCCGGCACTGAAGCTTTCTTT. It yields the protein CSASPWGAGGPGTEAFF.

This clonotype occurred many times. This chain joins TRBV4-2 and TRBJ1-2, with a weak D call TRBD1 (5 bases). V lost 3 bases and J lost 4, with 18 bases in between. CDR1 and CDR2 (germline): LGHNA, YNFKEQ. The CDR3 extends over 16 amino acids. The CDR3, as DNA: TGTGCCAGCAGCCAGGACTTCAGGACAACCCCCTATGGCTACACCTTC. Its protein product is CASSQDFRTTPYGYTF.

This clonotype was detected only a few times. V gene TRBV2 combines with J gene TRBJ2-1; D is perhaps TRBD2 (6 bases). The germline CDR1 and CDR2 sequences are SNHLY and FYNNEI. Trimming took off 5 bases at V and 9 bases at J, with 11 bases between the two ends. The length of the CDR3 is 12 residues. In DNA form, the CDR3 reads TGTGCCAGCAGTCCTACTAGCAGTGAGCAGTTCTTC. It translates to CASSPTSSEQFF.

The chain couples TRBV28 to TRBJ1-3, with D perhaps matching TRBD1 (5 bases). There are 16 residues in the CDR3. V was cut by 5 bases and J by 4 bases, with 18 bases left in between. The V gene's germline CDR1 is MDHEN and CDR2 SYDVKM. CDR3 sequence: CASSPRWRGGGNTIYF. DNA of the CDR3: TGTGCCAGCAGTCCTCGATGGAGGGGCGGCGGAAACACCATATATTTT.

This clonotype was seen ten or more times. The chain couples TRBV12-3 or TRBV12-4 to TRBJ2-3, with TRBD2 identical over 8 bases. The V segment lost 3 bases and the J segment 4 bases; nucleotides outside the gene matches: 9. This CDR3 spans 16 amino acids. CDR3 nucleotides: TGTGCCAGCAGTTTGAGAAGCGGGAGTGGCTCAGATACGCAGTATTTT. Residues: CASSLRSGSGSDTQYF.

This clonotype was seen ten or more times. CDR3 protein: CSASGSDATNEKLFF. DNA of the CDR3: TGCAGTGCTAGTGGTTCGGATGCAACTAATGAAAAACTGTTTTTT. V and J are TRBV20-1 and TRBJ1-4; D is unresolved. CDR3 length: 15 amino acids. Trimming cost V 3 bases and J 0 bases, with 11 bases left between them. CDR1 is DFQATT and CDR2 is SNEGSKA in the germline V gene (reference sequence).

The CDR3 loop is CARNHVTGCGLSPLHF. CDR3 DNA sequence: TGTGCCAGAAATCACGTGACCGGTTGCGGCCTTTCACCCCTCCACTTT. J is TRBJ1-6 and V is TRBV19; D gene uncertain. The germline V gene has CDR1 LNHDA and CDR2 SQIVND (reference sequence). This CDR3 comprises 16 residues. V shed 9 bases and J shed 9 bases, with 24 bases lying between them.